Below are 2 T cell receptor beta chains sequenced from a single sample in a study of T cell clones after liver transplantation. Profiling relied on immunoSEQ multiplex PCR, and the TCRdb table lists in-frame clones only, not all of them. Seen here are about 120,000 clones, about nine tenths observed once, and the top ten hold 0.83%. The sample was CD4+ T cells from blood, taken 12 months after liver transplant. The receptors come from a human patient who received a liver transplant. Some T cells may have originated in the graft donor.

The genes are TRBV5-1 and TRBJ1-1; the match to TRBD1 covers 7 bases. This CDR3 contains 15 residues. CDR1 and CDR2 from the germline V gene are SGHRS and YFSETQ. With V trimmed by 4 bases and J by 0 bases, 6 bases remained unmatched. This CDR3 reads CASSRSGQMNTEAFF. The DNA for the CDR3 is TGCGCCAGCAGCCGGTCGGGACAGATGAACACTGAAGCTTTCTTT. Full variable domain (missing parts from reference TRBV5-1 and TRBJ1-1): KAGVTQTPRYLIKTRGQQVTLSCSPISGHRSVSWYQQTPGQGLQFLFEYFSETQRNKGNFPGRFSGRQFSNSRSEMNVSTLELGDSALYLCASSRSGQMNTEAFFGQGTRLTVV.

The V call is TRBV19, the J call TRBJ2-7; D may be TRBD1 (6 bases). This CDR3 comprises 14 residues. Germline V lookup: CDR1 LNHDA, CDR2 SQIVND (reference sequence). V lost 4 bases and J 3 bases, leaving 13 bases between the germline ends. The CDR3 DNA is TGTGCCAGTAGTACGGACAGAGTTTTCTACGAGCAGTACTTC. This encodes CASSTDRVFYEQYF.